The following is a T cell receptor beta chain sequence with its context. This clonotype was recorded many times. The target of this receptor is not known. No qualities accompany the bases; no much larger clone lies one base away. The source of the sample is a study of regulatory T cells in long-lasting Graves disease (dated by TCRdb to about 2021). Study-level background: In the newly diagnosed Graves' disease group, patients had been taking antithyroid drugs for less than 3 months. Persistent Graves' disease patients were compared with newly diagnosed Graves' disease patients by peripheral blood TCR sequencing and RNA sequencing. The study took place in China and was registered as a clinical trial. A total of 35 or so samples were covered by TCR sequencing, comprising some 13 persistent and roughly 20 newly diagnosed Graves' disease patients. Broad study findings and their caveats: Peripheral blood alone was examined, since thyroid tissue, which constituted the primary lesion, could not be accessed. Sequencing and analysis were restricted to the TCR beta chain. TRBV28, TRBJ1-2 and TRBJ2-5 were preferentially used in persistent disease, while TRBV20-1 and TRBJ2-1 were favored in newly diagnosed disease. The authors acknowledged the small sample size as a limitation that may reduce accuracy. Persistent Graves' disease patients showed lower TCR Shannon entropy and fewer highly expanded clones than newly diagnosed patients, suggesting clonal expansion. A larger number of public clonotypes was shared among persistent patients (fewer than 3,000) than among newly diagnosed patients (over 850).

Reading the label with the study, this specimen's time point is: newly diagnosed GD, antithyroid drugs for less than 3 months. For both TCR sequencing and RNA sequencing, RNA was extracted from PBMCs using TRIzol. The diagnosis of Graves' disease was made according to American Thyroid Association guidelines. Patients for the study were recruited at an endocrinology department in Xi'an, China. From each patient, 7.5 to 10 milliliters of peripheral blood was collected into an EDTA anticoagulant tube. Ficoll Paque Plus density gradient separation was used to isolate PBMCs, and no further T cell sorting was done. An Agilent 2100 Bioanalyzer and agarose gel were used to assess RNA quality, and a NanoDrop 2000 was used to measure RNA concentration. Library creation used multiplex PCR. These reads were obtained on an Illumina HiSeq 4000. CDR3 regions were amplified by Arm-PCR with iRepertoire HTBI primers to construct TCR beta libraries. Before sequencing, the PCR products went through gel purification. The source study handled its data this way. A total of around 66 TRBV and some 13 TRBJ segments were identified across samples and were used for gene usage analysis of CDR3 amino acid clonotypes. COPE and FqMerger were used to merge filtered high-quality paired reads into contigs. BLAST was used to align contigs to IMGT TRBV, TRBD and TRBJ reference genes, with CDR3 defined following IMGT. Highly expanded clones were defined as clonotypes with a frequency above 0.1%. Shannon entropy served as the measure of repertoire diversity, while the Gini coefficient captured V-J evenness. A clonotype was considered public if more than one individual shared it. TCRdb trimmed public reads at Q25 via fastp, called clones via MiXCR and kept in-frame beta chains. Rows are unified per CDR3 protein, each entry keeping the most common DNA and genes. None of the V and J calls come from the authors' own analysis; TCRdb made them. Counted in this sample were 390,000 or so distinct CDR3 sequences; over 9.5% of them appeared once. The ten top clones hold 15% to 20% of the sample.

The CDR3 runs 13 amino acids, cysteine and phenylalanine included. Only CDR3 DNA remains: 39 bases, in frame from the first base. V lost 2 bases and J lost 4 bases; the stretch between them is 5 bases long. The germline V gene yields SGHTA for CDR1 and FQGTGA for CDR2. The data were also submitted as part of a second study, on T cells in Graves' hyperthyroidism and ophthalmopathy. That second publication adds: A patient counted as having stable Graves' hyperthyroidism if no progression to ophthalmopathy occurred over 18 months of follow-up. The hyperthyroidism patients were between 18 and 65 years old and newly diagnosed, with a disease duration of less than 2 months. Patients with uncontrolled infections, other autoimmune diseases, pregnancy or lactation were excluded. Diagnoses were based on clinical symptoms, serum thyroxine and TRAb, thyroid ultrasound and orbital computed tomography. The TCR CDR3 was subjected to a first round of RT-PCR using the HTBI primer set and the Qiagen OneStep RT-PCR kit. Most expanded thyroid clonotypes (frequency above 0.001) were also detected in blood, a finding suggesting that blood repertoires may reflect thyroid immune responses. A 13 V-J signature model separated ophthalmopathy from stable hyperthyroidism, with roughly 88% sensitivity and 81.08% specificity in cross-validation and 80%/75% in testing. During validation, the model predicted progression to ophthalmopathy a median of approximately 7 months ahead of onset, with around 71% sensitivity and 72.22% specificity. TCR V-J signatures able to tell the groups apart were searched for in a discovery cohort of 95 to 100 patients, of whom over 40 had Graves' ophthalmopathy and 55 to 60 had stable Graves' hyperthyroidism. An independent validation cohort of fewer than 20 hyperthyroidism patients and 15 or so patients who later progressed to ophthalmopathy tested prospective prediction of ophthalmopathy. The 100 or so discovery patients were divided at random into training and test sets in a 7:3 ratio. In addition, the study compared T-cell repertoires in thyroid tissue and in blood from six Graves' hyperthyroidism patients. Following sampling, methimazole starting at 30 mg daily was given to hyperthyroidism patients, and high-dose intravenous methylprednisolone was given to ophthalmopathy patients. Libraries were constructed in a second round of multiplex PCR, after which size selection and purification were carried out. Sequencing of the libraries was done on an Illumina HiSeq2000 using paired-end 100 bp reads. SOAPnuke was used to process the raw data, throwing out any read that contained adapters or uncalled bases, had a mean Phred below 15, or lacked an exact constant-primer or identifier match. COPE v1.2.5 was used to merge the high-quality paired reads, and each unique nucleotide sequence was defined as a clonotype. MiTCR v1.1 was used to align the clonotypes against IMGT TRBV, TRBD and TRBJ reference segments. The analysis was restricted to V-J combinations with a frequency above 0.0001, which together covered 99.2% of the repertoires. A TCS score was defined as the ratio between F50 (clonal expansion) and ExV (chaos), using BLOSUM62-based TCRdist between CDR3 peptides within each V-J. Welch's t-statistics and random forest reduced 450 to 600 V-J features to roughly 13, which were used in a naive Bayes classifier (R e1071). No statistical method was used to set the sample size in advance, and investigators knew the group allocation. The paper describes TCR Vbeta CDR3 sequencing of 120 to 150 peripheral blood samples, made up of some 42 ophthalmopathy patients, around 78 hyperthyroidism patients and 17 progressor patients.

The sequenced sample was peripheral blood mononuclear cells (PBMCs), obtained at new diagnosis, from a patient treated with antithyroid drugs. The receptor chain draws on TRBV7-3 and TRBJ2-2, with the D gene not clear enough to name. This receptor was taken from a woman aged 18 to 35 with Graves disease. Donor details come from another sample of the same person, matched by shared clones. At the DNA level, the sequence is TGTGCCAGCAGCTTACTCGTCACCGGGGAGCTGTTTTTT. It translates to CASSLLVTGELFF. The variable domain in full, with residues beyond the CDR3 obtained from the reference TRBV7-3 and TRBJ2-2 genes, is GAGVSQTPSNKVTEKGKYVELRCDPISGHTALYWYRQSLGQGPEFLIYFQGTGAADDSGLPNDRFFAVRPEGSVSTLKIQRTERGDSAVYLCASSLLVTGELFFGEGSRLTVL.